The 17 T cell receptor beta chains in this list originate from one sample, sequenced in a study of blood T cells in healthy people across ages. Through a sample-barcoded 5' primer and a J-beta primer mix, a second PCR was run for roughly 6 to 12 cycles. In TCRdb, the 5' RACE reads were re-called with MiXCR into one record per CDR3 protein. The sample has roughly 1.9 million distinct CDR3 sequences, about 39% seen once. Sequenced sample: blood. The receptor source for this set is a human donor in good health.

The sample holds a few counts of this clonotype. This CDR3 is CASSLYHTRFLDQPQHF. Written as DNA, the CDR3 is TGTGCCAGCAGCCTCTACCATACAAGGTTCTTGGATCAGCCCCAGCATTTT. This chain links TRBV7-2 with TRBJ1-5; D ambiguous. Germline CDR1 is SGHTA and CDR2 is FQGNSA. The CDR3 contains 17 residues. V was trimmed by 5 bases and J by 5 bases, leaving 22 bases between them.

The chain couples TRBV6-6 to TRBJ2-4; no reliable D call. The tail of the sequence fits TRBJ2-5 better, so the J call may be wrong. Germline values: CDR1 MNHNY, CDR2 SVGAGI (reference sequence). There are 14 residues in the CDR3. The CDR3 is CASSYLVNQETQYF. CDR3 sequence (DNA): TGTGCCAGCAGTTACCTGGTAAACCAAGAGACCCAGTACTTC.

The chain links TRBV29-1 to TRBJ2-3; D is ambiguous. Per germline, CDR1 SQVTM and CDR2 ANQGSEA. Trimming took 0 bases from V and 3 from J, leaving 7 bases between them. The CDR3 runs to 13 residues. CDR3 sequence (DNA): TGCAGCGTTGAAGACGGTCCAACAGATACGCAGTATTTT. It encodes CSVEDGPTDTQYF.

V is TRBV20-1 and J is TRBJ1-2; a weak D match, TRBD1 (6 bases). Germline CDR1 is DFQATT and CDR2 is SNEGSKA (reference sequence). The CDR3 spans 12 residues. The ends were cut back, 5 bases at V and 3 bases at J, with 10 bases in the middle. The CDR3 DNA reads TGCAGTGCTCTTCAGGGGTACTATGGCTACACCTTC. As protein: CSALQGYYGYTF.

V and J are TRBV5-1 and TRBJ2-5, with 8 bases lining up with TRBD2. V dropped 6 bases and J dropped 11; count of bases not matched to a gene: 18. Per germline, CDR1 SGHRS and CDR2 YFSETQ. The CDR3 has 15 amino acids. In DNA, the CDR3 is TGCGCCAGCACCATTCGGCGGGGGGTATACAATGAGCAGTACTTC. Translation gives CASTIRRGVYNEQYF.

This clonotype was counted only a few times. This chain links TRBV29-1 with TRBJ2-1, with D perhaps matching TRBD1 or TRBD2 (6 bases each). The CDR3 covers 13 residues. The germline V and J ends were trimmed by 7 bases and 3 bases, with 13 bases remaining between them. Per the germline V gene, CDR1 is SQVTM and CDR2 is ANQGSEA. The CDR3 reads CSGRGIYYNEQFF. Here the CDR3 DNA reads TGCAGCGGGAGGGGGATATACTACAATGAGCAGTTCTTC.

This clonotype was counted once. This chain connects TRBV7-2 to TRBJ2-2, with 9 positions matching TRBD1. The CDR3 length is 16 residues. In germline, CDR1 is SGHTA, CDR2 FQGNSA. V was pared by 5 bases and J by 6 bases, with 10 bases of the junction left unmatched. CDR3 sequence (DNA): TGTGCCAGCAGCCCCGTGGGACAGGGACGTCCCGGGGAGCTGTTTTTT. Its translation is CASSPVGQGRPGELFF. The variable domain in full, completed from reference TRBV7-2 and TRBJ2-2, reads GAGVSQSPSNKVTEKGKDVELRCDPISGHTALYWYRQSLGQGLEFLIYFQGNSAPDKSGLPSDRFSAERTGGSVSTLTIQRTQQEDSAVYLCASSPVGQGRPGELFFGEGSRLTVL.

The chain links TRBV5-1 to TRBJ2-1, with D perhaps matching TRBD1 (5 bases). This CDR3 is 10 amino acids long. The germline V and J ends were trimmed by 7 bases and 7 bases, with 6 bases remaining between them. Germline V gene lookup returns CDR1 SGHRS and CDR2 YFSETQ. The CDR3 nucleotides read TGCGCCAGCGGGGCGAATGAGCAGTTCTTC. Amino acids: CASGANEQFF.

The gene calls are TRBV29-1 and TRBJ1-2; D gene uncertain. Per germline, CDR1 SQVTM and CDR2 ANQGSEA. This CDR3 is 15 amino acids long. V gave up 8 bases and J gave up 1 base, with 20 bases separating them. The CDR3 loop reads CSIGPVSDFNYGYTF. The CDR3 region has the DNA TGCAGCATCGGCCCCGTGTCGGACTTTAACTATGGCTACACCTTC.

There are a few counts of this clonotype. This chain uses TRBV12-5 with TRBJ2-3; TRBD1 matches 8 bases. CDR1 is LGHNT, CDR2 FRNRAP, per germline. The CDR3 runs 16 residues. V shed 4 bases and J 0 bases; nucleotides not matched to a gene: 6. CDR3 amino acids: CASGSGTGTSTDTQYF. As DNA, the CDR3 is TGTGCTAGTGGTTCCGGGACAGGAACTAGCACAGATACGCAGTATTTT.

The chain has TRBV15 and TRBJ1-2; TRBD1 matches 9 bases. Germline CDR1 is LNHNV and CDR2 is YYDKDF (reference sequence). V dropped 5 bases and J dropped 8; count of bases not matched to a gene: 15. The CDR3 covers 16 residues. The CDR3 DNA reads as TGTGCCACCAGCGGGGAACCGGGACAGGGTAGAAGGGGCTACACCTTC. Translation gives CATSGEPGQGRRGYTF.

This clonotype was seen a handful of times. The V call is TRBV20-1, the J call TRBJ2-3, with 9 bases that match TRBD2. With V trimmed by 0 bases and J by 6 bases, 13 bases remained unmatched. From germline, CDR1 is DFQATT and CDR2 SNEGSKA (reference sequence). This CDR3 contains 17 residues. CDR3 bases: TGCAGTGCTAGAGATCTTGTAGCGGGGGCCGGTTGGGATACGCAGTATTTT. Protein product: CSARDLVAGAGWDTQYF.

This clonotype was picked up many times. The genes are TRBV4-1 and TRBJ2-7; D is perhaps TRBD1 (6 bases). The CDR3 sequence is 14 residues long. Per germline, CDR1 MGHRA and CDR2 YSYEKL. V gave up 4 bases and J gave up 5 bases, with 15 bases separating them. The CDR3 loop is CASSREQGRDEQYF. CDR3 DNA sequence: TGCGCCAGCAGCCGGGAACAGGGTAGGGACGAGCAGTACTTC.

This clonotype came up a few times. The J gene is TRBJ2-1, the V gene TRBV15; 10 bases map to TRBD2. The ends lost 2 bases at V and 5 bases at J; junction bases unmatched: 9. Germline-derived CDR1 and CDR2 are LNHNV and YYDKDF (reference sequence). The length of the CDR3 is 17 residues. The CDR3 region has the DNA TGTGCCACCAGCAGAATGAGTAGCGGGGGGACAAACAATGAGCAGTTCTTC. It translates to CATSRMSSGGTNNEQFF.

The chain has TRBV7-9 and TRBJ1-2; 7 nucleotides agree with TRBD1. The germline gives CDR1 SEHNR, CDR2 FQNEAQ (reference sequence). The CDR3 extends over 15 amino acids. V was clipped by 0 bases and J by 2 bases; unmatched bases: 3. CDR3 coding DNA: TGTGCCAGCAGCTTAGCGCAGGGACAGAACTATGGCTACACCTTC. Translated, it gives CASSLAQGQNYGYTF.

The chain carries TRBV2 and TRBJ2-5; TRBD1 or TRBD2 may be the D gene (5 bases each). Trimming pared 10 bases from V and 8 bases from J, leaving 17 bases between. There are 12 residues in the CDR3. Germline V CDR1 and CDR2: SNHLY, FYNNEI. The CDR3 DNA is TGTGCCACCCGGGGCACTTCTAAAACCCAGTACTTC. Translating gives CATRGTSKTQYF.

This clonotype showed up just a few times. The chain has TRBV6-6 and TRBJ2-7, with 9 bases that match TRBD1. Losses at the gene ends were 1 base for V and 1 base for J; bases not matched to a gene: 8. This CDR3 contains 17 residues. Germline V gene lookup returns CDR1 MNHNY and CDR2 SVGAGI (reference sequence). The CDR3 sequence is CASSYYGTGRGSYEQYF. In nucleotides, the CDR3 is TGTGCCAGCAGTTACTACGGGACAGGGAGGGGGTCCTACGAGCAGTACTTC.